This T cell receptor beta chain was documented in a study of T cell responses to AZD1222 COVID-19 vaccine. Using immunoSEQ multiplex PCR, the repertoire was profiled, and TCRdb retains in-frame clones only, with some absent. This table has 90,000 to 120,000 clones, around 93% appearing once. V lost 0 bases to trimming and J lost 6 bases, with 6 bases between them. CDR3 length: 13 amino acids. The germline V gene encodes CDR1 MNHEY and CDR2 SVGAGI. This receptor was obtained from an adult who received the AZD1222 COVID-19 vaccine. The chain has TRBV6-5 and TRBJ2-1, with D unclear. The starting material was peripheral blood, obtained 28 days after the second AZD1222 dose. CDR3 sequence reads: CASSYSSFNEQFF. Written as DNA, the CDR3 is TGTGCCAGCAGTTACTCGAGCTTCAATGAGCAGTTCTTC.